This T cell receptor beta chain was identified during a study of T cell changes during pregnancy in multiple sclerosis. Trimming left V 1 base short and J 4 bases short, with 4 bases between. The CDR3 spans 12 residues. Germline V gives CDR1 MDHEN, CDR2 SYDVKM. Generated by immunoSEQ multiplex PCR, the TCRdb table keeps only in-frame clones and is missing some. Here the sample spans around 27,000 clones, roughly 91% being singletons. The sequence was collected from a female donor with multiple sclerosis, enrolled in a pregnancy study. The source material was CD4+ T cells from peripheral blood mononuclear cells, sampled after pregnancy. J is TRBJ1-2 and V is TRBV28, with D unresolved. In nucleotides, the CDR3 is TGTGCCAGCAGTTTATCTACCTATGGCTACACCTTC. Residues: CASSLSTYGYTF.